This T cell receptor beta chain was recorded in a study of T cell repertoires in cytomegalovirus infection. Background on the study: HLA-B-restricted CMV epitopes that are well studied were used alongside recently identified HLA-C-restricted ones. Shared public TCR beta signatures pointed to both CMV infection and a matching HLA type.

This clonotype was observed a few times. Antigen specificity is unknown. General study findings and limits: Cumulated frequencies of public TCR beta families served to identify carriers of CMV plus the relevant HLA. The ex vivo response was dominated by HLA-C-restricted CMV-specific TCR beta clonotypes.

This CDR3 is 17 amino acids long. Unmatched junction bases numbered 10, after V lost 4 bases and J lost 1 base. Looked up from germline, CDR1 is SNHLY and CDR2 is FYNNEI. TCRdb redid the calling of the reads with MiXCR, one entry per CDR3 protein. Of about 89,000 distinct CDR3 sequences in the sample, 25% to 30% are singletons; the top ten hold approximately 75%. This chain connects TRBV2 to TRBJ2-5, with 9 nucleotides matching TRBD1. This TCR was recovered from a human donor in good health (CMV status not recorded). Some clones in this sample may be carry-over from other donors' samples. Sequenced material: CD8+ T cells from cultured PBMCs, taken from culture after CMV antigen stimulation. CDR3 bases: TGTGCCAGCAGTGCCGGGACAGGGTACGGATTCCAAGAGACCCAGTACTTC. Encoded protein: CASSAGTGYGFQETQYF.